Below are 20 T cell receptor beta chains sequenced from a single sample in a study of human T cells and chemical hapten exposure. Time point of the sample: patch test 2, 6 weeks after DPC sensitization. Sample treatment: therapeutic diphenylcyclopropenone sensitization with weekly scalp DPC. TCRdb re-analysed the RACE reads in MiXCR, keeping a single row per CDR3 protein. The repertoire holds roughly 54,000 distinct CDR3 sequences, with about 9.9% as singletons. The sample was whole blood, taken in connection with sensitization to the hapten diphenylcyclopropenone (DPC). The receptors were gathered from a woman aged 45-65 years with alopecia areata. Some clones in this sample may be carry-over from other donors' samples.

The rearrangement joins TRBV28 to TRBJ2-1; 9 positions match TRBD2. Trimming removed 5 bases from V and 2 bases from J; junction bases left unmatched: 10. CDR1 and CDR2 (germline): MDHEN, SYDVKM. CDR3 length equals 17 residues. The CDR3 sequence is CASSTGTSRNTYNEQFF. CDR3 in DNA: TGTGCCAGCAGTACCGGGACTAGCAGGAACACCTACAATGAGCAGTTCTTC.

CDR3 coding DNA: TGTGCCAGCAGTTCCGGGCCGGGGAATTCACCCCTCCACTTT. As protein: CASSSGPGNSPLHF. The rearrangement joins TRBV6-1 to TRBJ1-6; D remains ambiguous. Germline CDR1 is MNHNS and CDR2 is SASEGT. The CDR3 length is 14 residues. Trimming took off 5 bases at V and 7 bases at J, with 12 bases between the two ends.

The sample holds a few counts of this clonotype. This chain uses TRBV28 with TRBJ1-1, with D unclear. This CDR3 contains 12 residues. Germline V gene data show CDR1 as MDHEN and CDR2 as SYDVKM. Deletions cut 7 bases from V and 4 bases from J, with 10 bases between. CDR3 amino acids: CASTPPGTEAFF. Here the CDR3 DNA reads TGTGCCAGCACCCCCCCCGGCACTGAAGCTTTCTTT.

The rearrangement links TRBV20-1 to TRBJ2-3; D not resolved. This CDR3 has 12 residues. Germline CDR1 reads DFQATT; CDR2 reads SNEGSKA (reference sequence). V lost 6 bases and J lost 4, with 11 bases in between. DNA for the CDR3: TGCAGTGCCCAGGAGCGTCCAGATACGCAGTATTTT. Translation gives CSAQERPDTQYF.

The chain combines TRBV4-1 with TRBJ2-2, with a tentative D call TRBD2 (6 bases). CDR3 length equals 15 residues. Germline CDR1 and CDR2: MGHRA and YSYEKL. V was cut by 4 bases and J by 5 bases, with 14 bases left in between. Here the CDR3 DNA reads TGCGCCAGCAGCCCCGGCGGGACCCCTACCGGGGAGCTGTTTTTT. It yields the protein CASSPGGTPTGELFF.

This clonotype was counted only a few times. The chain recombines TRBV11-3 with TRBJ2-1, with unresolved D. This CDR3 spans 13 amino acids. Trimming shortened V by 0 bases and J by 10 bases, and 10 bases separated the two germline ends. Germline V gives CDR1 SGHNT, CDR2 YENEEA. CDR3: CASSLDQVDEQFF. CDR3 sequence (DNA): TGTGCCAGCAGCTTAGATCAAGTAGACGAGCAGTTCTTC.

This clonotype was picked up many times. The chain couples TRBV12-3 or TRBV12-4 to TRBJ1-4; D not resolved. The CDR3 loop spans 14 amino acids. Trimming cost V 3 bases and J 6 bases, with 11 bases left between them. In nucleotides, the CDR3 is TGTGCCAGCAGTTTCCAAGCGGAGGATGAAAAACTGTTTTTT. It encodes CASSFQAEDEKLFF.

This clonotype has at least ten counts. The rearrangement uses TRBV18 and TRBJ1-1, with 7 nucleotides matching TRBD1. The J segment lost 1 base and the V segment lost 1 base, leaving 3 bases of the junction unmatched. The CDR3 spans 15 residues. From germline, CDR1 is KGHSH and CDR2 LQKENI. CDR3 bases: TGTGCCAGCTCACCACAACAGGGGCAGAACACTGAAGCTTTCTTT. Translation gives CASSPQQGQNTEAFF.

This clonotype has just a few counts. The rearrangement joins TRBV28 to TRBJ1-6; D might be TRBD1 (5 bases). The CDR3 has 15 amino acids. Trimming removed 6 bases from V and 7 bases from J, with 16 bases in between. Germline CDR1 and CDR2: MDHEN and SYDVKM. CDR3 region: CASRYRDPRNSPLHF. As DNA, the CDR3 is TGTGCCAGCAGATACCGGGACCCCCGAAATTCACCCCTCCACTTT.

The V and J genes are TRBV5-1 and TRBJ1-1; TRBD1 might be the D (5 bases). V was clipped by 4 bases and J by 6 bases, with 19 bases between them. This CDR3 is 15 amino acids long. Germline V lookup: CDR1 SGHRS, CDR2 YFSETQ. The CDR3 loop reads CASSHNDGGIPEAFF. CDR3 DNA: TGCGCCAGCAGCCACAATGATGGGGGGATCCCTGAAGCTTTCTTT. Supplemented by reference TRBV5-1 and TRBJ1-1, the full variable domain reads KAGVTQTPRYLIKTRGQQVTLSCSPISGHRSVSWYQQTPGQGLQFLFEYFSETQRNKGNFPGRFSGRQFSNSRSEMNVSTLELGDSALYLCASSHNDGGIPEAFFGQGTRLTVV.

This clonotype was recorded many times. CDR3 nucleotides: TGTGCCAGCAGGGCCCCATCAGGCACTGAAGCTTTCTTT. Translated: CASRAPSGTEAFF. The chain combines TRBV7-2 with TRBJ1-1, with no clear D. V was trimmed by 6 bases and J by 4 bases, leaving 12 bases between them. The CDR3 covers 13 residues. The V gene's germline CDR1 is SGHTA and CDR2 FQGNSA.

This clonotype has ten or more counts. The chain links TRBV7-9 to TRBJ2-4; a weak D match, TRBD1 (6 bases). The CDR3 is 18 residues long. From germline, CDR1 is SEHNR and CDR2 FQNEAQ (reference sequence). The V end was cut by 3 bases, the J end by 0 bases, with 18 bases between. The CDR3, as DNA: TGTGCCAGCAGCTTCTGGGGTCAGGGGCCTCTAGCCAAAAACATTCAGTACTTC. The encoded protein is CASSFWGQGPLAKNIQYF.

The table lists this clonotype with a few counts. The chain combines TRBV20-1 with TRBJ2-1, with D maybe TRBD2 (7 bases). In germline, CDR1 is DFQATT, CDR2 SNEGSKA (reference sequence). The CDR3 is 14 amino acids. For the CDR3, the DNA is TGCATTCTCAGGGGCGGGGGTTCCCGGAATGAGCAGTTCTTC. Protein: CILRGGGSRNEQFF.

This clonotype was seen just once. This chain joins TRBV11-2 and TRBJ1-6, with 7 bases that match TRBD1. This CDR3 is built from 14 residues. The V gene's germline CDR1 is SGHAT and CDR2 FQNNGV. V trimming: 4 bases; J trimming: 7 bases; junction bases outside the gene matches: 4. CDR3 loop: CASSSDRRNSPLHF. The CDR3 DNA follows: TGTGCCAGCAGCTCGGACAGGAGGAATTCACCCCTCCACTTT.

This clonotype showed up just a few times. This rearrangement joins TRBV6-1 to TRBJ1-5; D is perhaps TRBD1 (6 bases). Trimming stripped 10 bases from V and 7 bases from J, with 17 bases between. The CDR3 spans 13 residues. The V gene's germline CDR1 is MNHNS and CDR2 SASEGT. CDR3 in amino acids: CAIKPTDRQPQHF. Written as DNA, the CDR3 is TGTGCCATCAAACCGACAGACAGGCAGCCCCAGCATTTT.

The rearrangement uses TRBV20-1 and TRBJ1-5; D might be TRBD1 (6 bases). The CDR3 spans 13 residues. Trimming took 3 bases from V and 5 from J, leaving 11 bases between them. Per the germline V gene, CDR1 is DFQATT and CDR2 is SNEGSKA (reference sequence). CDR3 region: CSARDEGDQPQHF. The CDR3 DNA is TGCAGTGCTAGGGACGAGGGGGATCAGCCCCAGCATTTT.

The chain is built from TRBV12-3 or TRBV12-4 and TRBJ2-7, with a tentative D call TRBD2 (6 bases). Deletions cut 4 bases from V and 7 bases from J, with 8 bases between. The CDR3 covers 11 residues. The CDR3 is CASSYRGEQYF. DNA of the CDR3: TGTGCCAGCAGTTACCGGGGGGAGCAGTACTTC.

Only one count was recorded for this clonotype. The gene calls are TRBV5-1 and TRBJ2-1; 8 bases match TRBD1. CDR1 is SGHRS, CDR2 YFSETQ, per germline. The junction had 5 bases not matched to a gene; V was cut back by 4 bases and J by 5 bases. The CDR3 covers 14 residues. The chain's CDR3 is CASSPGGGNNEQFF. In nucleotides, the CDR3 is TGCGCCAGCAGCCCAGGGGGCGGCAACAATGAGCAGTTCTTC.

This rearrangement joins TRBV28 to TRBJ2-7, with D possibly matching TRBD2 (5 bases). Germline CDR1 is MDHEN and CDR2 is SYDVKM. The ends were cut back, 4 bases at V and 3 bases at J, with 7 bases in the middle. The CDR3 runs to 12 residues. The CDR3 DNA reads TGTGCCAGCAGTTCCGGGGTCTACGAGCAGTACTTC. Protein: CASSSGVYEQYF.

J is TRBJ2-5 and V is TRBV11-2; 8 nucleotides line up with TRBD1. J was trimmed by 6 bases and V by 5 bases; bases with no gene match: 11. Germline V CDR1 and CDR2: SGHAT, FQNNGV. The CDR3 spans 15 residues. The CDR3 DNA follows: TGTGCCAGCAGCAATCTCAGGGGGCACACGCAGACCCAGTACTTC. Its protein is CASSNLRGHTQTQYF.